What follows is one TCR beta chain and its context. This entry comes from a study of blood T cell repertoires in COVID-19. Study in general: Sites in the United States, Italy and Spain provided acute and convalescent COVID-19 samples. T cells, B-cell-depleted T cells, or PBMCs provided the cDNA or gDNA that served as material.

In the authors' workflow: Estimates of nucleated cell counts were drawn from the amplification of reference gene primers. Method: immunoSEQ multiplex PCR; TCRdb's copy keeps in-frame clones and lacks some. The V and J calls and clone size are taken from that table; D and trimming were inferred from the DNA. Here the sample spans over 250,000 clones, around 90% being singletons. The V and J ends lost 5 bases and 6 bases respectively, with 14 bases between them. The CDR3 has 13 amino acids. CDR1 and CDR2 (germline): KGHSH, LQKENI. Material: peripheral blood. The chain employs TRBV18 and TRBJ2-7, with D possibly being TRBD2 (5 bases). The source of this sequence is a man aged 55-75 years who had recovered from COVID-19. The DNA for the CDR3 is TGTGCCAGCTCAACGGAGAACGCGGGCGAGCAGTACTTC. This sequence encodes CASSTENAGEQYF.